Listed below are T cell receptor beta chains from one sample, sequenced in a study of HIV-infected children after antiretroviral therapy interruption. Each CDR3 protein gets one entry after TCRdb re-called the 3' RACE reads with MiXCR. Among 40,000 or so distinct CDR3 sequences listed, under 8% were seen once. This sample comprised CD45RA+ CD4+ T cells from PBMCs, pooled from several time points, obtained from a donor given antiretroviral therapy, either interrupted or continuous. All receptors derive from a pool of human donors with HIV. CDR3s include the opening cysteine and the closing phenylalanine or tryptophan. The D gene is left open where the match is weak. Not every row has a clone size; where given, it reads once, few, many or a size class.

>TRBV28|TRBJ1-5|.|many
CASSLSRQGNNQAPLF
TGTGCTAGCAGTTTATCGAGGCAGGGGAACAACCAGGCTCCGCTTTTT
>TRBV28|TRBJ2-5|.|many
CASSRWTDQETQYF
TGTGCCAGCAGCCGCTGGACGGATCAAGAGACCCAGTACTTC
>TRBV27|TRBJ1-1|.|many
CASSPRSGGNTEAFF
TGTGCCAGCAGTCCCAGGAGCGGGGGGAACACTGAAGCTTTCTTT
>TRBV12-3/TRBV12-4|TRBJ2-2|.|many
CASSPARQASGELFF
TGTGCCAGCAGTCCCGCCAGACAGGCATCCGGGGAGCTGTTTTTT
>TRBV5-1|TRBJ2-7|.|many
CASSLDTYEQYF
TGCGCCAGCAGCTTAGACACGTACGAGCAGTACTTC
>TRBV19|TRBJ1-4|TRBD1|many
CASSPTGGHRIAEKLFF
TGTGCCAGTAGCCCGACAGGGGGCCATCGAATCGCTGAAAAACTGTTTTTT
>TRBV19|TRBJ2-3|.|.
CASTREVQSWSTDTQYF
TGTGCCAGTACCCGAGAGGTGCAGTCCTGGAGCACAGATACGCAGTATTTT
>TRBV2|TRBJ2-6|.|many
CASSEQGTGANVLTF
TGTGCCAGCAGTGAACAGGGAACCGGGGCCAACGTCCTGACTTTC
>TRBV5-1|TRBJ2-1|.|.
CASSLRKGAVSTYNEQFF
TGCGCCAGCAGTCTTCGTAAAGGGGCTGTCAGCACCTACAATGAGCAGTTCTTC
>TRBV5-1|TRBJ2-3|TRBD1|many
CASVRDRGTDTQYF
TGCGCCAGCGTCCGGGACAGGGGCACAGATACGCAGTATTTT
>TRBV6-5|TRBJ1-3|.|few
CASSYSRNSGNTIYF
TGTGCCAGCAGTTACTCCCGGAACTCTGGAAACACCATATATTTT
>TRBV4-1|TRBJ2-4|.|many
CASSQDRSQNTLYF
TGTGCCAGCAGCCAAGATCGTAGTCAAAACACCTTGTACTTT
>TRBV20-1|TRBJ2-1|.|many
CSGESSSRIHEQFF
TGCAGTGGGGAGTCTAGCAGTAGGATCCATGAGCAGTTCTTC
>TRBV18|TRBJ1-3|.|many
CASSPPYPGGNTIYF
TGTGCCAGCTCACCACCTTACCCGGGAGGAAACACCATATATTTT
>TRBV5-1|TRBJ2-3|.|once
CASRERGLGTDTQYF
TGCGCCAGCAGAGAAAGGGGGTTGGGCACAGATACGCAGTATTTT
>TRBV6-6|TRBJ2-1|.|many
CASSSAGAYNEQFF
TGTGCCAGCAGTTCTGCGGGCGCCTACAATGAGCAGTTCTTC
>TRBV7-2|TRBJ2-3|.|many
CASSFPEPDTQYF
TGTGCCAGCAGCTTCCCTGAGCCAGATACGCAGTATTTT
>TRBV5-5|TRBJ1-5|.|many
CASSLAGPSNQPQHF
TGTGCCAGCAGCTTGGCTGGACCCAGCAATCAGCCCCAGCATTTT
>TRBV19|TRBJ2-2|TRBD2|many
CASFRSGSAGELFF
TGTGCCAGTTTTAGGAGCGGGAGCGCCGGGGAGCTGTTTTTT
>TRBV12-3/TRBV12-4|TRBJ2-5|.|many
CASTRGYFETQYF
TGTGCCAGCACCCGAGGGTATTTTGAGACCCAGTACTTC
>TRBV6-5|TRBJ1-4|TRBD1|many
CASRPGQGIVNEKLFF
TGTGCCAGCAGACCGGGACAGGGGATCGTTAATGAAAAACTGTTTTTT
>TRBV20-1|TRBJ1-5|TRBD1|many
CSARDRGRSQPQHF
TGCAGTGCACGGGACAGGGGGCGGTCTCAGCCCCAGCATTTT
>TRBV30|TRBJ2-1|TRBD1|medium-sized
CAVRDRYAEQFF
TGTGCCGTCCGGGACAGGTATGCTGAGCAGTTCTTC